This entry describes one T cell receptor beta chain. The target antigen is unknown. PCR employed 60 Vbeta and 13 Jbeta primers. In the authors' workflow: Per a later analysis, the number of unique TCR beta chains was roughly 87 million, of which about 10 million were shared. Measured with immunoSEQ multiplex PCR; TCRdb has only the in-frame clones, and not every one. The DNA gave D and trimming, while V, J and clone size come from that table. Of 90,000 to 120,000 clones in the sample, 74% were seen once. Trimming took 0 bases from V and 2 from J; bases not matched to a gene: 7. The germline V gene has CDR1 SNHLY and CDR2 FYNNEI. The CDR3 sequence is 17 residues long. These data originate in a study of cytomegalovirus exposure and HLA in healthy donors. Study-level results: Later analysis associated a missense DCLRE1C variant with TCR beta V- and J-gene trimming.

Healthy bone marrow donors supplied every sample. The sample consisted of PBMCs. This receptor was identified in a man aged 50 to 60 in good health and CMV-seropositive. The chain combines TRBV2 with TRBJ2-3; 8 positions match TRBD2. The CDR3 loop reads CASSEAVERGYTDTQYF. CDR3 DNA: TGTGCCAGCAGTGAAGCAGTCGAGCGGGGGTACACAGATACGCAGTATTTT. Filled out from reference TRBV2 and TRBJ2-3, the complete variable domain reads EPEVTQTPSHQVTQMGQEVILRCVPISNHLYFYWYRQILGQKVEFLVSFYNNEISEKSEIFDDQFSVERPDGSNFTLKIRSTKLEDSAMYFCASSEAVERGYTDTQYFGPGTRLTVL.